The entry below describes one TCR beta chain. Its antigen remains unidentified. Researchers ran the PCR with 60 Vbeta and 13 Jbeta primers. Sequencing used immunoSEQ multiplex PCR; TCRdb keeps in-frame clones, though not all of them. Of about 150,000 clones in the sample, 66% were seen once. This sample is drawn from a study of cytomegalovirus exposure and HLA in healthy donors. V dropped 5 bases and J dropped 5 bases, with 20 bases sitting between them. Germline CDR1 reads PRHDT; CDR2 reads FYEKMQ (reference sequence). The CDR3 runs to 16 residues. Findings and limits, study-wide: Analysis was performed later, and it showed HLA-associated TCR beta chains to be more clonally expanded than equally common others. Another analysis was done later, and it associated roughly 15,000 TCR beta sequences with HLA alleles at 0.05 false discovery rate.

This clonotype was sampled from a human donor in good health. The J gene is TRBJ2-3, the V gene TRBV13; TRBD2 might be the D (6 bases). The source material was PBMCs. In nucleotides, the CDR3 is TGTGCCAGCAGCGTCAATCAGCGGGCAGGTTTAGATACGCAGTATTTT. This sequence encodes CASSVNQRAGLDTQYF.